The 20 T cell receptor beta chains below were found in one sample sequenced in a study of cytomegalovirus exposure and HLA in healthy donors. PCR primers comprised 60 Vbeta and 13 Jbeta primers. This table comes from immunoSEQ multiplex PCR, and its TCRdb copy is limited to in-frame clones, with some not included. The sample table includes 130,000 or so clones. Sequencing was done on a sample of PBMCs. Source of these receptors: a woman in her late teens or twenties in good health and CMV-seronegative.

The gene calls are TRBV30 and TRBJ2-5; tentative D call: TRBD1 (6 bases). The J call could be wrong; TRBJ2-7 is a better fit for the DNA end. Per germline, CDR1 GTSNPN and CDR2 SVGIG (reference sequence). CDR3 length equals 18 residues. The CDR3 is CAWSEIPPRQDGSYEQYF. CDR3 coding DNA: TGTGCCTGGAGCGAGATACCCCCCCGACAGGACGGCTCCTACGAGCAGTACTTC.

For this clone: Other DNA sequences in the sample encode the same CDR3. The genes are TRBV27 and TRBJ1-1; D may be TRBD1 (6 bases). Between the trimmed V and J ends, which lost 0 bases and 5 bases, there was a span of 13 bases. CDR1 and CDR2 (germline): MNHEY, SMNVEV (reference sequence). The CDR3 has 15 amino acids. The CDR3 nucleotides are TGTGCCAGCAGTTTATCGCTCGCAGGGGAGACTGAAGCTTTCTTT. Encoded protein: CASSLSLAGETEAFF.

CDR3: CASSGSGQFNEQFF. As DNA, the CDR3 is TGTGCCAGCAGCGGGTCAGGTCAATTCAATGAGCAGTTCTTC. The chain carries TRBV5-4 and TRBJ2-1; D is undetermined. From germline, CDR1 is SGHNT and CDR2 YYREEE (reference sequence). This CDR3 is built from 14 residues. Trimming cost V 4 bases and J 6 bases, with 14 bases left between them.

The chain is built from TRBV7-6 and TRBJ2-2; 7 bases match TRBD1. Germline assignment: CDR1 SGHVS and CDR2 FNYEAQ. J lost 6 bases, V lost 5 bases, and 12 bases had no gene match. The CDR3 length is 16 residues. CDR3 region: CASSPTTGTLAGELFF. In DNA, the CDR3 is TGTGCCAGCAGCCCCACGACAGGGACCTTAGCCGGGGAGCTGTTTTTT.

The chain joins TRBV19 to TRBJ2-5, with TRBD1 matching 10 bases. Germline V CDR1 and CDR2: LNHDA, SQIVND (reference sequence). The CDR3 is 11 residues long. The DNA of the CDR3 is TGTGCGACAGGGGGCGCGGAGACCCAGTACTTC. It encodes CATGGAETQYF.

This chain connects TRBV30 to TRBJ2-7, with D unresolved. The germline gives CDR1 GTSNPN, CDR2 SVGIG (reference sequence). Trimming left V 0 bases short and J 3 bases short, with 9 bases between. The CDR3 has 13 amino acids. The CDR3 bases are TGTGCCTGGAGTGTACTACCGCTCTACGAGCAGTACTTC. Its translation: CAWSVLPLYEQYF. The variable domain in full, completed from reference TRBV30 and TRBJ2-7, reads SQTIHQWPATLVQPVGSPLSLECTVEGTSNPNLYWYRQAAGRGLQLLFYSVGIGQISSEVPQNLSASRPQDRQFILSSKKLLLSDSGFYLCAWSVLPLYEQYFGPGTRLTVT.

The gene calls are TRBV7-3 and TRBJ1-3; tentative D call: TRBD1 (5 bases). V lost 5 bases and J 2 bases, leaving 10 bases between the germline ends. The CDR3 spans 14 residues. Germline lookup yields CDR1 SGHTA and CDR2 FQGTGA. The CDR3 reads CASSLGAAGNTIYF. The CDR3 DNA sequence: TGTGCCAGCAGCCTTGGGGCCGCTGGAAACACCATATATTTT.

The V gene is TRBV11-1, the J gene TRBJ2-7, with 7 bases fitting TRBD1. Germline assignment: CDR1 SGHAT and CDR2 FQDESV (reference sequence). The CDR3 is made up of 13 amino acids. With V trimmed by 5 bases and J by 5 bases, 6 bases remained unmatched. The CDR3 protein is CASSVEGAHEQYV. DNA of the CDR3: TGTGCCAGCAGCGTTGAGGGGGCCCACGAGCAGTACGTC.

The chain joins TRBV30 to TRBJ2-1; 8 nucleotides align to TRBD1. V was clipped by 1 base and J by 12 bases; unmatched bases: 5. Looked up from germline, CDR1 is GTSNPN and CDR2 is SVGIG (reference sequence). CDR3 length: 12 amino acids. The CDR3 region is CAWSEGQGLQFF. CDR3 nucleotides: TGTGCCTGGAGTGAAGGACAGGGCTTGCAGTTCTTC. The whole variable domain, remainder taken from reference TRBV30 and TRBJ2-1, is SQTIHQWPATLVQPVGSPLSLECTVEGTSNPNLYWYRQAAGRGLQLLFYSVGIGQISSEVPQNLSASRPQDRQFILSSKKLLLSDSGFYLCAWSEGQGLQFFGPGTRLTVL.

As for this clone: One junction end does not reproduce the germline sequence, and a read error may be involved. The chain recombines TRBV10-3 with TRBJ2-2, with TRBD2 matching 12 bases. The CDR3 contains 15 residues. Germline values: CDR1 ENHRY, CDR2 SYGVKD. In DNA form, the CDR3 reads TGTGCCATCAGAGGAGGACTAGCGGGAACCGGGGGGCTGTTTTTT. The encoded protein is CAIRGGLAGTGGLFF.

The V gene is TRBV30, the J gene TRBJ2-5, with TRBD1 matching 10 bases. The J call is doubtful: the DNA matches TRBJ2-7 better. The CDR3 is made up of 13 amino acids. Germline lookup yields CDR1 GTSNPN and CDR2 SVGIG (reference sequence). The CDR3, as DNA: TGTGCCTGGTCGGACAGGGGGATCGACGAGCAGTACTTC. Translation: CAWSDRGIDEQYF.

The rearrangement uses TRBV4-1 and TRBJ1-1, with 10 bases lining up with TRBD1. The V and J ends lost 3 bases and 0 bases, in that order; junction bases with no gene match: 4. The CDR3 runs to 16 residues. Germline CDR1 reads MGHRA; CDR2 reads YSYEKL. This CDR3 is CASSQDRGAMNTEAFF. CDR3 coding DNA: TGCGCCAGCAGCCAGGACAGGGGGGCGATGAACACTGAAGCTTTCTTT.

V is TRBV29-1 and J is TRBJ1-2, with D possibly matching TRBD1 (6 bases). V lost 4 bases and J lost 8, with 8 bases in between. This CDR3 has 10 amino acids. Per germline, CDR1 SQVTM and CDR2 ANQGSEA. CDR3 sequence reads: CSVADSGYTF. The DNA for the CDR3 is TGCAGCGTTGCGGACAGCGGCTACACCTTC.

V is TRBV9 and J is TRBJ2-7; tentative D call: TRBD2 (5 bases). The CDR3 loop spans 18 amino acids. Trimming pared 0 bases from V and 0 bases from J, leaving 19 bases between. Germline assignment: CDR1 SGDLS and CDR2 YYNGEE. CDR3 nucleotide sequence: TGTGCCAGCAGCGTAGTATCAAGGCTAGCCAACAGCTCCTACGAGCAGTACGTC. The encoded protein is CASSVVSRLANSSYEQYV.

The genes are TRBV19 and TRBJ1-1; D is undetermined. V was cut by 9 bases and J by 7 bases, with 12 bases left in between. The CDR3 extends over 11 amino acids. Germline CDR1 and CDR2: LNHDA and SQIVND (reference sequence). The CDR3 is CASVGYSEAFF. For the CDR3, the DNA is TGTGCCAGCGTGGGTTACAGTGAAGCTTTCTTT. The whole variable domain, remainder taken from reference TRBV19 and TRBJ1-1, is DGGITQSPKYLFRKEGQNVTLSCEQNLNHDAMYWYRQDPGQGLRLIYYSQIVNDFQKGDIAEGYSVSREKKESFPLTVTSAQKNPTAFYLCASVGYSEAFFGQGTRLTVV.

CDR3 sequence: CASSAGGWDTEAFF. The CDR3 nucleotides read TGTGCCAGCAGTGCAGGGGGCTGGGACACTGAAGCTTTCTTT. V and J are TRBV6-5 and TRBJ1-1, with TRBD1 matching 8 bases. This CDR3 is 14 amino acids long. Germline V gene lookup returns CDR1 MNHEY and CDR2 SVGAGI. V shed 5 bases and J 3 bases; nucleotides not matched to a gene: 5.

The chain employs TRBV2 and TRBJ2-7; perhaps TRBD2 as D (6 bases). In germline, CDR1 is SNHLY, CDR2 FYNNEI. V was clipped by 7 bases and J by 7 bases, with 20 bases between them. The CDR3 extends over 14 amino acids. The CDR3 bases are TGTGCCAGCAATAGAGCGGGTCGGTCGAGTGAGCAGTACTTC. Its translation: CASNRAGRSSEQYF.

V is TRBV6-4 and J is TRBJ2-3; TRBD1 matches 7 bases. V gave up 4 bases and J gave up 5 bases; unmatched junction bases: 6. Germline loops: CDR1 MRHNA, CDR2 SNTAGT. CDR3 length: 14 amino acids. CDR3 sequence (DNA): TGTGCCAGCAGTGGTTCTACAGGGGAAGATACGCAGTATTTT. This encodes CASSGSTGEDTQYF.

The chain employs TRBV30 and TRBJ1-6, with TRBD1 identical over 10 bases. CDR1 and CDR2 (germline): GTSNPN, SVGIG (reference sequence). V lost 2 bases and J lost 9; bases outside the gene matches: 7. The CDR3 is made up of 15 amino acids. Here the CDR3 reads CAWSPPGTGVSPLHF. In DNA, the CDR3 is TGTGCCTGGAGTCCACCCGGGACAGGGGTTTCACCCCTCCACTTT.

The chain uses TRBV11-3 and TRBJ1-1, with TRBD1 identical over 11 bases. CDR3 size: 16 residues. Germline V gives CDR1 SGHNT, CDR2 YENEEA. Germline trimming cut 3 bases from V and 4 bases from J; bases unmatched to any gene: 7. The DNA of the CDR3 is TGTGCCAGCAGCTTCGGGGACAGGGGGATCGGCACTGAAGCTTTCTTT. Encoded protein: CASSFGDRGIGTEAFF.